The sample holds one count of the clone carrying this T cell receptor beta chain. This sample was included in a study of shared clonotypes between healthy human individuals. V shed 5 bases, J shed 6 bases, and the junction held 4 bases outside the gene matches. This CDR3 contains 16 residues. Germline V gives CDR1 ENHRY, CDR2 SYGVKD. Libraries were prepared by immunoSEQ multiplex PCR; TCRdb keeps only in-frame clonotypes and omits some of them. The sample has 2,500,000 or so clones; 93% are singletons. The rearrangement uses TRBV10-3 and TRBJ2-2; 15 bases align to TRBD2. Sequencing was performed on naive CD4+ T cells from PBMCs. Stated subset: CD45RA+ positively selected. The TCR comes from a young man in good health. Some clones in this sample may be carry-over from other donors' samples. CDR3: CAISLGLAGGAGELFF. The CDR3 region has the DNA TGTGCCATCAGTCTGGGACTAGCGGGAGGCGCCGGGGAGCTGTTTTTT.